This T cell receptor beta chain was sequenced in a study of cytomegalovirus exposure and HLA in healthy donors. Looking at the study overall: Approximately 77 million unique TCRs from HLA-typed donors were held in an early release of data. Study conclusions and caveats: A missense variant in DCLRE1C was later tied to TCR beta V- and J-gene trimming. It was reportedly the case that the classifier diagnosed cytomegalovirus status with high specificity and sensitivity.

Details on this clone: Its specificity is not known.

Germline CDR1 reads SGHVS; CDR2 reads FNYEAQ. The CDR3 spans 13 residues. V shed 4 bases and J 4 bases; nucleotides not matched to a gene: 4. The PCR made use of 60 Vbeta and 13 Jbeta primers. Only in-frame clones appear in the TCRdb table, and some are missing; sequencing was by immunoSEQ multiplex PCR. The data contain 250,000 or so clones, about 84% of them seen just once; the ten biggest clones take up 1% to 1.5%. This sequence originates from a human donor in good health. The chain is built from TRBV7-6 and TRBJ2-7, with 7 bases identical to TRBD2. The sample was PBMCs. The CDR3 nucleotides are TGTGCCAGCAGCTCGCTAGCGGATTACGAGCAGTACTTC. It is translated as CASSSLADYEQYF.